The next 9 T cell receptor beta chains were all read from a single sample in a study of human T cells and chemical hapten exposure. Indicated time point: pre-sensitization, week 0. Noted treatment: therapeutic diphenylcyclopropenone sensitization with weekly scalp DPC. TCRdb called the RACE reads again in MiXCR, with one record for every CDR3 protein. This sample has over 35,000 distinct CDR3 sequences; 10% occur once, and the top ten carry 5% to 6.5%. The sample was whole blood, taken in connection with sensitization to the hapten diphenylcyclopropenone (DPC). These receptors all stem from a man aged 25 to 40 with alopecia areata. Some clones in this sample may be carry-over from other donors' samples.

This rearrangement joins TRBV3-1 to TRBJ2-3, with TRBD2 matching over 9 bases. Germline lookup yields CDR1 LGHDT and CDR2 YNNKEL (reference sequence). CDR3 length: 18 residues. Unmatched junction bases numbered 13, after V lost 4 bases and J lost 2 bases. The DNA for the CDR3 is TGTGCCAGCAGCCCCCTTGGAGTTCTAGCGGGGAACACAGATACGCAGTATTTT. It translates to CASSPLGVLAGNTDTQYF.

This clonotype was detected many times. The CDR3 DNA is TGTGCCAGCAGCTTACGGGGACAGCTTAATTCACCCCTCCACTTT. Translating gives CASSLRGQLNSPLHF. The V call is TRBV7-2, the J call TRBJ1-6; 7 nucleotides align to TRBD1. Germline trimming cut 2 bases from V and 6 bases from J; bases unmatched to any gene: 4. This CDR3 has 15 residues. Germline V gene sequence: CDR1 SGHTA, CDR2 FQGNSA.

This chain uses TRBV5-1 with TRBJ1-5; perhaps TRBD1 as D (5 bases). Trimming left V 0 bases short and J 3 bases short, with 10 bases between. Germline CDR1 and CDR2: SGHRS and YFSETQ. This CDR3 comprises 15 residues. CDR3: CASSLAAGPNQPQHF. In DNA form, the CDR3 reads TGCGCCAGCAGCTTGGCCGCGGGACCCAATCAGCCCCAGCATTTT.

The rearrangement links TRBV3-1 to TRBJ2-1, with 7 positions matching TRBD2. This CDR3 comprises 16 residues. CDR1 is LGHDT, CDR2 YNNKEL, per germline (reference sequence). The V segment lost 4 bases and the J segment 7 bases; nucleotides outside the gene matches: 13. CDR3 nucleotides: TGTGCCAGCAGCCTCCGGACTAGTCTAGCCTTGAATGAGCAGTTCTTC. The encoded protein is CASSLRTSLALNEQFF.

In its sample, this clonotype was seen a few times. The chain couples TRBV11-2 to TRBJ2-5, with TRBD2 identical over 12 bases. The trim removed 4 bases at V and 1 base at J, leaving 4 bases unmatched. CDR1 is SGHAT, CDR2 FQNNGV, per germline. This CDR3 contains 16 residues. In DNA form, the CDR3 reads TGTGCCAGCAGCTCGATGACTAGCGGGGGCCAAGAGACCCAGTACTTC. Translated: CASSSMTSGGQETQYF.

The chain links TRBV20-1 to TRBJ2-5; 7 nucleotides match TRBD1. CDR3 length: 13 residues. The junction had 6 bases not matched to a gene; V was cut back by 7 bases and J by 1 base. Per germline, CDR1 DFQATT and CDR2 SNEGSKA (reference sequence). CDR3 nucleotide sequence: TGCAGTGTCGGTGACAGGGTCCAAGAGACCCAGTACTTC. It translates to CSVGDRVQETQYF.

This clonotype was picked up many times. V and J are TRBV7-7 and TRBJ2-1; no clear D. Trimming removed 5 bases at V and 2 bases at J, with 7 bases between. Germline V gene data show CDR1 as SSHAT and CDR2 as FNYEAQ (reference sequence). CDR3 length: 13 residues. The chain's CDR3 is CASSLDTYNEQFF. The CDR3 region has the DNA TGTGCCAGCAGCCTAGACACCTACAATGAGCAGTTCTTC. The variable domain in full, with the rest retrieved from reference TRBV7-7 and TRBJ2-1, is GAGVSQSPRYKVTKRGQDVTLRCDPISSHATLYWYQQALGQGPEFLTYFNYEAQPDKSGLPSDRFSAERPEGSISTLTIQRTEQRDSAMYRCASSLDTYNEQFFGPGTRLTVL.

The chain combines TRBV29-1 with TRBJ2-5, with D perhaps being TRBD1 or TRBD2 (5 bases each). Germline V gene sequence: CDR1 SQVTM, CDR2 ANQGSEA. CDR3 length: 10 amino acids. V shed 7 bases and J shed 4 bases, with 7 bases lying between them. CDR3: CSAGAETQYF. The CDR3 DNA sequence: TGCAGCGCCGGGGCAGAGACCCAGTACTTC.

A few counts support this clonotype. The V and J genes are TRBV28 and TRBJ2-5; D gene uncertain. Germline V gives CDR1 MDHEN, CDR2 SYDVKM. Deletions cut 5 bases from V and 6 bases from J, with 10 bases between. This CDR3 has 12 amino acids. This CDR3 reads CASSQTTKTQYF. DNA of the CDR3: TGTGCCAGCAGTCAAACAACAAAGACCCAGTACTTC.